In its sample, the clone carrying this T cell receptor beta chain was seen once. Its antigen is as yet unknown. This record belongs to a study of T cell responses to AZD1222 COVID-19 vaccine. The study's findings and limits: The CD4 TCRs associated with vaccination extended across spike and predominated at 160-218 and 743-854. Among spike-specific TCRs, nearly half reportedly target unmutated variant regions.

Data came from immunoSEQ multiplex PCR; TCRdb stores just in-frame clones and leaves some out. The table shows about 120,000 clones, with 87% occurring only once. Looked up from germline, CDR1 is LNHDA and CDR2 is SQIVND (reference sequence). CDR3 length: 13 amino acids. V lost 3 bases and J lost 7, with 12 bases in between. The J gene is TRBJ1-2, the V gene TRBV19; D gene uncertain. The sequenced sample was peripheral blood, obtained 28 days after the second AZD1222 dose. This TCR was recovered from an adult who received the AZD1222 COVID-19 vaccine. CDR3 coding DNA: TGTGCCAGTAGTATTCCCCAGGTGATTGGCTACACCTTC. The encoded protein is CASSIPQVIGYTF.